This passage covers 18 T cell receptor beta chains from one sample sequenced in a study of Tregs in tolerant kidney transplant recipients. Here immunoSEQ multiplex PCR was the method, and the copy in TCRdb shows in-frame clones only, minus some. The repertoire holds more than 90,000 clones, with roughly nine tenths as singletons. The material sequenced was CD4+ T cells from blood. These receptors were obtained from a human donor in good health.

This clone was seen just once. The J gene is TRBJ1-2, the V gene TRBV5-1; D is ambiguous. The CDR3 has 12 residues. V dropped 4 bases and J dropped 8 bases, with 12 bases sitting between them. CDR1 is SGHRS, CDR2 YFSETQ, per germline. Here the CDR3 reads CASSLPHGGYTF. CDR3 nucleotides: TGCGCCAGCAGCCTCCCACACGGGGGCTACACCTTC.

V is TRBV7-3 and J is TRBJ2-5; 14 bases are shared with TRBD2. Germline CDR1 SGHTA, CDR2 FQGTGA. This CDR3 has 17 residues. V shed 3 bases, J shed 1 base, and the junction held 4 bases outside the gene matches. The CDR3 reads CASSLGLAGAVQETQYF. The CDR3, as DNA: TGTGCCAGCAGCTTGGGACTAGCGGGGGCCGTCCAAGAGACCCAGTACTTC.

This sequence joins TRBV4-1 and TRBJ2-2; TRBD1 might be the D (6 bases). Germline V CDR1 and CDR2: MGHRA, YSYEKL. This CDR3 has 16 amino acids. Trimming left V 9 bases short and J 6 bases short, with 23 bases between. CDR3 coding DNA: TGCGCCAGTTCCCCCGGGACAACGGCCAGGGCCGGGGAGCTGTTTTTT. Translating gives CASSPGTTARAGELFF.

This clone has just one count. V is TRBV5-1 and J is TRBJ1-5; 10 bases align to TRBD1. The CDR3 is 16 residues long. V gave up 0 bases and J gave up 2 bases; unmatched junction bases: 2. CDR1 is SGHRS and CDR2 is YFSETQ in the germline V gene. The CDR3 bases are TGCGCCAGCAGCTTGGATGGGACAGGGGGCAATCAGCCCCAGCATTTT. Its protein is CASSLDGTGGNQPQHF.

The rearrangement uses TRBV18 and TRBJ1-2; possible D gene TRBD1, 5 bases. Deletions cut 2 bases from V and 5 bases from J, with 9 bases between. The V gene's germline CDR1 is KGHSH and CDR2 LQKENI. This CDR3 is 13 amino acids long. The CDR3 region is CASSPGGEYGYTF. The CDR3 nucleotides read TGTGCCAGCTCACCAGGGGGGGAGTATGGCTACACCTTC.

The rearrangement joins TRBV25-1 to TRBJ2-3, with no clear D. V was trimmed by 6 bases and J by 4 bases, leaving 11 bases between them. CDR1 is MGHDK and CDR2 is SYGVNS in the germline V gene. CDR3 size: 13 residues. The CDR3 reads CASRAHLADTQYF. The CDR3 coding sequence is TGTGCCAGCAGAGCCCATCTGGCAGATACGCAGTATTTT.

The chain recombines TRBV6-6 with TRBJ2-3; no clear D gene. V gave up 2 bases and J gave up 4 bases, with 16 bases separating them. This CDR3 has 16 residues. The germline V gene encodes CDR1 MNHNY and CDR2 SVGAGI (reference sequence). This chain's CDR3 is CASSYPPAQVSDTQYF. The DNA of the CDR3 is TGTGCCAGCAGTTACCCCCCAGCCCAAGTCTCAGATACGCAGTATTTT.

This chain uses TRBV2 with TRBJ2-1; TRBD1 matches at 10 bases. The CDR3 consists of 16 residues. Trimming at V came to 6 bases and at J to 2 bases, leaving 7 bases not matched to a gene. Germline CDR1 SNHLY, CDR2 FYNNEI. DNA for the CDR3: TGTGCCAGCAGCCCGGGACAGGGGATTCCCTACAATGAGCAGTTCTTC. This translates into CASSPGQGIPYNEQFF.

This rearrangement joins TRBV29-1 to TRBJ1-2; the match to TRBD1 covers 7 bases. Germline V gene lookup returns CDR1 SQVTM and CDR2 ANQGSEA. V gave up 3 bases and J gave up 2 bases; unmatched junction bases: 6. The CDR3 spans 14 residues. CDR3 bases: TGCAGCGTTGAGACAGGGAACTCGAACTATGGCTACACCTTC. Translated, it gives CSVETGNSNYGYTF.

This chain connects TRBV15 to TRBJ2-2, with D uncertain. V was pared by 0 bases and J by 0 bases, with 8 bases between. Germline CDR1 reads LNHNV; CDR2 reads YYDKDF (reference sequence). The CDR3 sequence is 16 residues long. The CDR3 sequence: CATSRETYANTGELFF. The CDR3 DNA follows: TGTGCCACCAGCAGAGAAACATACGCGAACACCGGGGAGCTGTTTTTT. The whole variable domain, remainder taken from reference TRBV15 and TRBJ2-2, is DAMVIQNPRYQVTQFGKPVTLSCSQTLNHNVMYWYQQKSSQAPKLLFHYYDKDFNNEADTPDNFQSRRPNTSFCFLDIRSPGLGDTAMYLCATSRETYANTGELFFGEGSRLTVL.

The chain links TRBV4-1 to TRBJ1-1; a weak D match, TRBD1 (6 bases). This CDR3 is 16 amino acids long. The V gene lost 4 bases and the J gene lost 0 bases, with 15 bases spanning the gap. Germline CDR1 MGHRA, CDR2 YSYEKL. The CDR3 loop reads CASSRRQARVNTEAFF. DNA for the CDR3: TGCGCCAGCAGCCGGAGACAGGCTCGGGTGAACACTGAAGCTTTCTTT.

The gene calls are TRBV5-1 and TRBJ2-5; tentative D call: TRBD2 (6 bases). Between the trimmed V and J ends, which lost 0 bases and 4 bases, there was a span of 10 bases. The CDR3 is 14 amino acids. The V gene's germline CDR1 is SGHRS and CDR2 YFSETQ. The DNA for the CDR3 is TGCGCCAGCAGCTTGGGTGGGGGGTCAGAGACCCAGTACTTC. The encoded protein is CASSLGGGSETQYF.

This chain uses TRBV7-8 with TRBJ1-2, with TRBD1 matching over 10 bases. Trimming took 5 bases from V and 4 from J; bases not matched to a gene: 10. The CDR3 consists of 16 residues. Germline lookup yields CDR1 SGHVS and CDR2 FQNEAQ. This CDR3 is CASSPTTGQGSYGYTF. The DNA of the CDR3 is TGTGCCAGCAGCCCGACCACGGGACAGGGGAGCTATGGCTACACCTTC.

CDR3 residues: CASSRLNSNQPQHF. Here the CDR3 DNA reads TGTGCCAGCAGTCGACTGAATAGCAATCAGCCCCAGCATTTT. The chain has TRBV2 and TRBJ1-5; D gene unclear. V was trimmed by 5 bases and J by 0 bases, leaving 8 bases between them. The CDR3 is 14 residues long. Per germline, CDR1 SNHLY and CDR2 FYNNEI.

V is TRBV7-8 and J is TRBJ2-2; D remains unclear. The CDR3 is 13 amino acids. V was trimmed by 7 bases and J by 4 bases, leaving 10 bases between them. Per germline, CDR1 SGHVS and CDR2 FQNEAQ. The CDR3 is CASTPLGTGELFF. In DNA, the CDR3 is TGTGCCAGCACCCCGTTAGGCACCGGGGAGCTGTTTTTT.

A few counts support this clone. The chain has TRBV27 and TRBJ2-7; 10 bases map to TRBD1. J gave up 4 bases and V 2 bases, and 8 bases lay outside the gene matches. The CDR3 covers 16 residues. The germline CDR1 and CDR2 sequences are MNHEY and SMNVEV (reference sequence). CDR3 in DNA: TGTGCCAGCAGTTTAGGCAGGACAGGGGGATCATACGAGCAGTACTTC. Its translation is CASSLGRTGGSYEQYF.

Details on this clone: Distinct nucleotide sequences in the sample also encode this CDR3. This rearrangement joins TRBV27 to TRBJ1-2, with D unclear. The germline CDR1 and CDR2 sequences are MNHEY and SMNVEV (reference sequence). Trimming took 0 bases from V and 4 from J, leaving 12 bases between them. The CDR3 is 15 residues long. The CDR3 sequence is CASSLSDREPYGYTF. Here the CDR3 DNA reads TGTGCCAGCAGTTTATCGGACCGAGAACCCTATGGCTACACCTTC.

In its sample, this clone was seen once. The chain is built from TRBV19 and TRBJ2-1; 10 bases fit TRBD2. Unmatched junction bases numbered 7, after V lost 5 bases and J lost 3 bases. The germline V gene encodes CDR1 LNHDA and CDR2 SQIVND (reference sequence). The CDR3 has 16 amino acids. The CDR3 DNA follows: TGTGCCAGTAGTTCGATAGCGGGGGGCGGCTACAATGAGCAGTTCTTC. Translation: CASSSIAGGGYNEQFF.